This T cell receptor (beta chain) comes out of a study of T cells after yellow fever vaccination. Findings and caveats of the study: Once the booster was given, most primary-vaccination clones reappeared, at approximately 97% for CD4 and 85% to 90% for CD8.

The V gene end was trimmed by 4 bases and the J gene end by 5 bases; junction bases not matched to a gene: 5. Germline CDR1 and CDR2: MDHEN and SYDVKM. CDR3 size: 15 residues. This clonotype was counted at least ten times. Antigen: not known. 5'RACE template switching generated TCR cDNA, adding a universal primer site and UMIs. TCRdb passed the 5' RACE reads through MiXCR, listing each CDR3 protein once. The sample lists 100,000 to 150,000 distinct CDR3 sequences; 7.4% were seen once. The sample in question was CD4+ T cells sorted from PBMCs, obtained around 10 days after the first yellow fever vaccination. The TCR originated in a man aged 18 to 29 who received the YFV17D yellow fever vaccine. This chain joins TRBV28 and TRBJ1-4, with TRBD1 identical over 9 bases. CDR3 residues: CASSSLTGGNEKLFF. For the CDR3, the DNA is TGTGCCAGCAGTTCCCTGACAGGGGGAAATGAAAAACTGTTTTTT.